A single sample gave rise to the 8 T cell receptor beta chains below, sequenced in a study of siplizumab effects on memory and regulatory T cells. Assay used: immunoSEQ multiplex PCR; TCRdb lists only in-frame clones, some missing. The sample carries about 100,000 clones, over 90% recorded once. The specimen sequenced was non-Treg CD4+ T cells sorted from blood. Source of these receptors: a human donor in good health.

CDR3 residues: CASSEGGTPPDTQYF. The CDR3 DNA is TGTGCCAGCAGTGAAGGCGGGACCCCTCCAGATACGCAGTATTTT. The genes are TRBV6-4 and TRBJ2-3; TRBD2 might be the D (6 bases). Trimming stripped 3 bases from V and 4 bases from J, with 14 bases between. Per germline, CDR1 MRHNA and CDR2 SNTAGT. The CDR3 extends over 15 amino acids.

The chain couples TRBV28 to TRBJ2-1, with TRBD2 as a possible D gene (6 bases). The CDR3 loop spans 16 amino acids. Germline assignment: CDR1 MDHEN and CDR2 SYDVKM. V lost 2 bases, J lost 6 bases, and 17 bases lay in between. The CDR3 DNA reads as TGTGCCAGCAGTTTAGGCGGGACTTCGATGTTCAATGAGCAGTTCTTC. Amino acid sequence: CASSLGGTSMFNEQFF. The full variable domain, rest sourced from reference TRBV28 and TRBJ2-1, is DVKVTQSSRYLVKRTGEKVFLECVQDMDHENMFWYRQDPGLGLRLIYFSYDVKMKEKGDIPEGYSVSREKKERFSLILESASTNQTSMYLCASSLGGTSMFNEQFFGPGTRLTVL.

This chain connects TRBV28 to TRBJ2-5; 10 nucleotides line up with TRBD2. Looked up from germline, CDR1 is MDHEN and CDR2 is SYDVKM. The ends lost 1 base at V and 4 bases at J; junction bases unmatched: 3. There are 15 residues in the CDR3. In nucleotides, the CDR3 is TGTGCCAGCAGTTTATATCTAGCGGGAGCAGAGACCCAGTACTTC. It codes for CASSLYLAGAETQYF.

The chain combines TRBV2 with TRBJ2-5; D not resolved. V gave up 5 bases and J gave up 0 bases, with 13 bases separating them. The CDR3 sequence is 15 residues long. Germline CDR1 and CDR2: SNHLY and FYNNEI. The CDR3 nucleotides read TGTGCCAGCAGTCTAACTCTTACCCACCAAGAGACCCAGTACTTC. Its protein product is CASSLTLTHQETQYF.

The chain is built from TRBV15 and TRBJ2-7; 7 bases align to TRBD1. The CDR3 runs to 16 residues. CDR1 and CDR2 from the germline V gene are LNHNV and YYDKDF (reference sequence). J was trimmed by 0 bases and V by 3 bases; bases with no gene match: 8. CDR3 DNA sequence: TGTGCCACCAGCAGCCTACACAGGGGTCCCTCCTACGAGCAGTACTTC. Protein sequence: CATSSLHRGPSYEQYF.

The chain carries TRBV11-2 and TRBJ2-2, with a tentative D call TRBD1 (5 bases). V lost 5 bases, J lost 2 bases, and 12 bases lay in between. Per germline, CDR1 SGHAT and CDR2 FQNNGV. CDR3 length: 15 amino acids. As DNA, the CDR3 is TGTGCCAGCAGCCCCCGACAGACAAACACCGGGGAGCTGTTTTTT. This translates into CASSPRQTNTGELFF.

As DNA, the CDR3 is TGTGCCAGCAGTGAGTGGCCTCGGGTATCTGGAAACACCATATATTTT. Translating gives CASSEWPRVSGNTIYF. The rearrangement links TRBV2 to TRBJ1-3, with unresolved D. The CDR3 extends over 16 amino acids. Trimming cost V 3 bases and J 1 base, with 13 bases left between them. Per germline, CDR1 SNHLY and CDR2 FYNNEI.

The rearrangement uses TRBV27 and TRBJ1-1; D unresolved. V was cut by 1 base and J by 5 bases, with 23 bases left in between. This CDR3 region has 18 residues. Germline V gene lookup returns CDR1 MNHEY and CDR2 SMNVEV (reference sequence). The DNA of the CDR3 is TGTGCCAGCAGTTTATTCACTGCGAGTACGAGGGAACAAACTGAAGCTTTCTTT. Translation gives CASSLFTASTREQTEAFF.